This passage covers 29 T cell receptor beta chains from one sample sequenced in a study of T cells in localized non-small cell lung cancer. The data were produced by immunoSEQ multiplex PCR, yet TCRdb's version contains in-frame clones alone and is incomplete. The sample lists tens of thousands of clones, over 75% seen once, with about 20% in the top ten. Sample: peripheral blood, taken before any cancer treatment. All receptors come from a female donor older than 55 with stage II squamous cell lung carcinoma.

This chain uses TRBV4-1 with TRBJ2-1; D gene ambiguous. V shed 0 bases and J shed 4 bases, with 16 bases lying between them. Germline-derived CDR1 and CDR2 are MGHRA and YSYEKL. The CDR3 is made up of 17 amino acids. The CDR3 loop reads CASSQEEAVYGYNEQFF. CDR3 nucleotide sequence: TGCGCCAGCAGCCAAGAAGAGGCCGTTTACGGTTACAATGAGCAGTTCTTC.

The chain combines TRBV30 with TRBJ1-2; D gene unclear. This CDR3 spans 12 amino acids. Deletions cut 5 bases from V and 3 bases from J, with 10 bases between. The germline CDR1 and CDR2 sequences are GTSNPN and SVGIG (reference sequence). In nucleotides, the CDR3 is TGTGCCTGGGCACGGGTCGACTATGGCTACACCTTC. Protein: CAWARVDYGYTF. Drawing the rest from reference TRBV30 and TRBJ1-2, the complete variable domain is SQTIHQWPATLVQPVGSPLSLECTVEGTSNPNLYWYRQAAGRGLQLLFYSVGIGQISSEVPQNLSASRPQDRQFILSSKKLLLSDSGFYLCAWARVDYGYTFGSGTRLTVV.

The chain carries TRBV7-9 and TRBJ2-7; D not certain. The V and J ends lost 5 bases and 2 bases respectively, with 10 bases between them. This CDR3 spans 13 amino acids. Germline V CDR1 and CDR2: SEHNR, FQNEAQ (reference sequence). The CDR3 coding sequence is TGTGCCAGCAGCCCCCCCGGGCCCTACGAGCAGTACTTC. Amino acids: CASSPPGPYEQYF.

V gene TRBV7-2 combines with J gene TRBJ1-2; tentatively, D is TRBD1 (6 bases). V dropped 5 bases and J dropped 2 bases, with 9 bases sitting between them. Germline-derived CDR1 and CDR2 are SGHTA and FQGNSA. The CDR3 is made up of 13 amino acids. CDR3 in amino acids: CASSPQGNYGYTF. CDR3 bases: TGTGCCAGCAGCCCGCAGGGGAACTATGGCTACACCTTC. Filled out from reference TRBV7-2 and TRBJ1-2, the complete variable domain reads GAGVSQSPSNKVTEKGKDVELRCDPISGHTALYWYRQSLGQGLEFLIYFQGNSAPDKSGLPSDRFSAERTGGSVSTLTIQRTQQEDSAVYLCASSPQGNYGYTFGSGTRLTVV.

The J gene is TRBJ1-1, the V gene TRBV11-2; D is unclear. V gave up 7 bases and J gave up 3 bases, with 12 bases separating them. Germline CDR1 is SGHAT and CDR2 is FQNNGV. CDR3 size: 13 residues. CDR3 region: CASTEDRDTEAFF. The CDR3 DNA reads TGTGCCAGCACCGAAGATAGGGACACTGAAGCTTTCTTT.

J is TRBJ1-1 and V is TRBV5-6, with 7 bases that match TRBD1. From germline, CDR1 is SGHDT and CDR2 YYEEEE. The CDR3 is 16 residues long. V trimming: 3 bases; J trimming: 3 bases; junction bases outside the gene matches: 11. The CDR3, as DNA: TGTGCCAGCAGCTCTGCACGGGGACAGCGTTACACTGAAGCTTTCTTT. As protein: CASSSARGQRYTEAFF.

The gene calls are TRBV6-5 and TRBJ1-1; D gene uncertain. Deletions cut 4 bases from V and 4 bases from J, with 13 bases between. The germline V gene has CDR1 MNHEY and CDR2 SVGAGI. The CDR3 loop spans 14 amino acids. CDR3 nucleotides: TGTGCCAGCAGTTCCCCTGGCCGGACCACTGAAGCTTTCTTT. This translates into CASSSPGRTTEAFF.

The chain couples TRBV12-5 to TRBJ1-2, with unresolved D. The CDR3 covers 14 residues. Per the germline V gene, CDR1 is LGHNT and CDR2 is FRNRAP. V lost 5 bases and J 2 bases, leaving 12 bases between the germline ends. The CDR3 is CASGQPLFNYGYTF. In DNA form, the CDR3 reads TGTGCTAGTGGTCAGCCCCTCTTCAACTATGGCTACACCTTC. The variable domain in full, completed from reference TRBV12-5 and TRBJ1-2, reads DARVTQTPRHKVTEMGQEVTMRCQPILGHNTVFWYRQTMMQGLELLAYFRNRAPLDDSGMPKDRFSAEMPDATLATLKIQPSEPRDSAVYFCASGQPLFNYGYTFGSGTRLTVV.

This clone was recorded a few times. The genes are TRBV30 and TRBJ1-1; TRBD1 is a possible D gene (5 bases). V was trimmed by 2 bases and J by 8 bases, leaving 15 bases between them. The CDR3 covers 13 residues. Per the germline V gene, CDR1 is GTSNPN and CDR2 is SVGIG (reference sequence). The CDR3, as DNA: TGTGCCTGGAGTAGGGACGAAGGAGCCGAAGCTTTCTTT. Protein product: CAWSRDEGAEAFF.

This chain uses TRBV9 with TRBJ1-6; tentative D call: TRBD1 (6 bases). The CDR3 length is 15 residues. Per the germline V gene, CDR1 is SGDLS and CDR2 is YYNGEE. The V and J ends lost 4 bases and 5 bases respectively, with 13 bases between them. The CDR3 region has the DNA TGTGCCAGCAGCTTGGGACACCTTAATAATTCACCCCTCCACTTT. Protein product: CASSLGHLNNSPLHF.

The genes are TRBV5-4 and TRBJ1-2; tentative D call: TRBD1 (6 bases). The CDR3 covers 13 residues. The V and J ends lost 4 bases and 3 bases respectively, with 10 bases between them. Germline values: CDR1 SGHNT, CDR2 YYREEE (reference sequence). CDR3 protein: CASSPDRYYGYTF. CDR3 coding DNA: TGTGCCAGCAGCCCTGACAGGTACTATGGCTACACCTTC.

The chain links TRBV5-1 to TRBJ1-1; no firm D call. V dropped 1 base and J dropped 2 bases, with 3 bases sitting between them. There are 12 residues in the CDR3. Germline-derived CDR1 and CDR2 are SGHRS and YFSETQ. The CDR3 DNA is TGCGCCAGCAGCTTGCATAACACTGAAGCTTTCTTT. This codes for CASSLHNTEAFF.

About this clone itself: Other DNA sequences in the same sample also yield this CDR3. The genes are TRBV19 and TRBJ2-7, with 9 bases that match TRBD1. Germline CDR1 reads LNHDA; CDR2 reads SQIVND (reference sequence). The CDR3 consists of 14 residues. V lost 4 bases, J lost 2 bases, and 3 bases stayed unmatched. The CDR3 sequence is CASSTRQGAYEQYF. CDR3 nucleotide sequence: TGTGCCAGTAGTACAAGACAGGGGGCCTACGAGCAGTACTTC.

V usage is TRBV5-4 and J usage is TRBJ1-2, with a possible D match to TRBD1 (5 bases). CDR3 length: 13 amino acids. V was cut by 0 bases and J by 3 bases, with 6 bases left in between. Germline V gives CDR1 SGHNT, CDR2 YYREEE (reference sequence). CDR3 residues: CASSLGGDYGYTF. CDR3 bases: TGTGCCAGCAGCTTGGGAGGGGACTATGGCTACACCTTC.

This clone was detected once. This rearrangement joins TRBV7-2 to TRBJ2-4; D might be TRBD2 (5 bases). Trimming took off 1 base at V and 3 bases at J, with 13 bases between the two ends. Germline CDR1 is SGHTA and CDR2 is FQGNSA. This CDR3 spans 16 amino acids. The CDR3 loop reads CASSLGRTRNKNIQYF. The CDR3, as DNA: TGTGCCAGCAGCTTAGGCAGGACTCGAAACAAAAACATTCAGTACTTC.

A single count supports this clone. The CDR3 coding sequence is TGTGCCTTGGAGGGGAGGCTTTTAAACACCGGGGAGCTGTTTTTT. It specifies CALEGRLLNTGELFF. The V and J genes are TRBV6-1 and TRBJ2-2, with D maybe TRBD2 (6 bases). This CDR3 has 15 residues. Germline assignment: CDR1 MNHNS and CDR2 SASEGT. The V and J ends lost 11 bases and 2 bases respectively, with 18 bases between them.

This clone was picked up a small number of times. The J gene is TRBJ1-2, the V gene TRBV29-1; D call uncertain. Trimming pared 3 bases from V and 8 bases from J, leaving 19 bases between. The length of the CDR3 is 14 residues. Germline CDR1 is SQVTM and CDR2 is ANQGSEA. DNA for the CDR3: TGCAGCGTTGACTCCTACGGCCCCTCGAAGGGCTACACCTTC. This encodes CSVDSYGPSKGYTF.

This chain joins TRBV6-5 and TRBJ2-7; 7 bases align to TRBD1. J was trimmed by 4 bases and V by 9 bases; bases with no gene match: 12. The length of the CDR3 is 14 residues. Per germline, CDR1 MNHEY and CDR2 SVGAGI. CDR3 in amino acids: CARGTRQGEYEQYF. In nucleotides, the CDR3 is TGTGCCAGGGGGACAAGACAGGGAGAGTACGAGCAGTACTTC.

CDR3: CASSLILSGQGGDTQYF. The DNA of the CDR3 is TGTGCCAGCAGTTTAATATTGTCGGGACAGGGGGGAGATACGCAGTATTTT. This chain connects TRBV27 to TRBJ2-3, with 11 bases lining up with TRBD1. The CDR3 consists of 17 residues. J lost 5 bases, V lost 2 bases, and 9 bases had no gene match. The germline V gene has CDR1 MNHEY and CDR2 SMNVEV (reference sequence).

The CDR3 protein is CAWSGPDRVTEAFF. The DNA of the CDR3 is TGTGCCTGGAGTGGCCCTGACAGAGTCACTGAAGCTTTCTTT. The V and J genes are TRBV30 and TRBJ1-1, with D possibly matching TRBD1 (5 bases). This CDR3 comprises 14 residues. The V and J ends lost 1 base and 4 bases respectively, with 13 bases between them. Germline V lookup: CDR1 GTSNPN, CDR2 SVGIG (reference sequence).

This clone was counted a single time. This chain links TRBV6-6 with TRBJ1-4; 9 bases agree with TRBD1. Germline assignment: CDR1 MNHNY and CDR2 SVGAGI (reference sequence). Trimming took 4 bases from V and 7 from J; bases not matched to a gene: 7. This CDR3 is built from 15 residues. The CDR3 sequence is CASSSTGTGTEKLFF. DNA for the CDR3: TGTGCCAGCAGTTCGACCGGGACAGGGACTGAAAAACTGTTTTTT.

The genes are TRBV27 and TRBJ2-2; D perhaps matches TRBD1 (5 bases). The CDR3 loop spans 15 amino acids. Germline assignment: CDR1 MNHEY and CDR2 SMNVEV (reference sequence). The V end lost 3 bases, the J end lost 3 bases, and 11 bases lay between the germline ends. The CDR3 loop reads CASSLLLTDTGELFF. The CDR3 DNA follows: TGTGCCAGCAGTTTGCTTCTGACAGACACCGGGGAGCTGTTTTTT.

The J gene is TRBJ2-5, the V gene TRBV10-3; TRBD2 matches 8 bases. This CDR3 has 15 amino acids. Trimming at V came to 2 bases and at J to 4 bases, leaving 6 bases not matched to a gene. Germline CDR1 is ENHRY and CDR2 is SYGVKD. DNA of the CDR3: TGTGCCATCAGTGAGGTAGGACTAGCAGGAGAGACCCAGTACTTC. The encoded protein is CAISEVGLAGETQYF.

This clone has a single count. This chain uses TRBV2 with TRBJ2-3, with 7 nucleotides matching TRBD1. Germline CDR1 SNHLY, CDR2 FYNNEI. After removal of 10 bases from V and 1 base from J, the junction contained 11 bases not matched to a gene. This CDR3 has 15 amino acids. CDR3 in DNA: TGTGCCACTCGTGGGACAGAAGCCCGCACAGATACGCAGTATTTT. Residues: CATRGTEARTDTQYF.

In nucleotides, the CDR3 is TGTGCCAGCAGCTCAGGACTAGCGGGTGTTAACACCGGGGAGCTGTTTTTT. Encoded protein: CASSSGLAGVNTGELFF. The V and J genes are TRBV7-9 and TRBJ2-2; 11 nucleotides align to TRBD2. The CDR3 has 17 amino acids. CDR1 and CDR2 from the germline V gene are SEHNR and FQNEAQ (reference sequence). Trimming took 4 bases from V and 2 from J; bases not matched to a gene: 6.

The gene calls are TRBV29-1 and TRBJ1-1; 8 positions match TRBD1. V was pared by 5 bases and J by 4 bases, with 3 bases of the junction left unmatched. The CDR3 sequence is 12 residues long. CDR1 is SQVTM, CDR2 ANQGSEA, per germline. CDR3 DNA sequence: TGCAGCGTTAGGACAGGGCGCACTGAAGCTTTCTTT. Its protein is CSVRTGRTEAFF.

The chain links TRBV5-4 to TRBJ2-5, with 11 bases identical to TRBD2. The CDR3 runs to 16 residues. CDR1 is SGHNT, CDR2 YYREEE, per germline (reference sequence). The V and J ends lost 3 bases and 2 bases, in that order; junction bases with no gene match: 6. The CDR3: CASSSSGTSGQETQYF. CDR3 nucleotide sequence: TGTGCCAGCAGCTCCTCCGGGACTAGCGGTCAAGAGACCCAGTACTTC.

The chain links TRBV15 to TRBJ1-4; D is ambiguous. Trimming shortened V by 1 base and J by 0 bases, and 6 bases separated the two germline ends. This CDR3 contains 15 residues. The germline V gene has CDR1 LNHNV and CDR2 YYDKDF (reference sequence). The CDR3 loop is CATSRAFSTNEKLFF. DNA of the CDR3: TGTGCCACCAGCAGAGCCTTCTCAACTAATGAAAAACTGTTTTTT.

The gene calls are TRBV19 and TRBJ1-4, with TRBD1 matching over 9 bases. The germline V gene encodes CDR1 LNHDA and CDR2 SQIVND (reference sequence). The ends lost 9 bases at V and 6 bases at J; junction bases unmatched: 11. The CDR3 consists of 15 residues. The CDR3 sequence: CASNDLDRGDEKLFF. CDR3 bases: TGTGCCAGCAACGACCTGGACAGGGGAGATGAAAAACTGTTTTTT.